This T cell receptor beta chain was captured in a study of identical twins. Study-level findings and limits: The same donors were not followed; conclusions instead depended on cross-sectional statistical analysis. Invariant MAIT and iNKT cells could partly confound zero-insertion analyses.

Healthy Caucasians provided all donations. Germline V gene lookup returns CDR1 SQVTM and CDR2 ANQGSEA. The V and J ends lost 8 bases and 6 bases respectively, with 17 bases between them. CDR3 length equals 12 residues. To note about this clonotype: Its antigen is currently unknown.

A universal primer site was incorporated via template switching, and the cDNA contained unique molecular identifiers. TCRdb independently ran MiXCR on the 5' RACE reads; one entry per CDR3 protein. This table has 570,000 or so distinct CDR3 sequences, 9.5% to 10% appearing once. These same records also appear under a second study, on yellow fever vaccine responses in identical twins.

The sample consisted of PBMCs. This TCR was recovered from a young woman in good health. The gene calls are TRBV29-1 and TRBJ2-7, with D perhaps matching TRBD1 or TRBD2 (5 bases each). The CDR3 is CSLVTGPGEQYF. In DNA form, the CDR3 reads TGCAGCCTGGTGACGGGGCCCGGCGAGCAGTACTTC.